This is a list of T cell receptor beta chains from one sample in a study of PD-1 blockade in classical Hodgkin lymphoma. Here immunoSEQ multiplex PCR was the method, and the copy in TCRdb shows in-frame clones only, minus some. The sample contains just over 60,000 clones, approximately 89% of which appear only once. The sequences come from peripheral blood mononuclear cells (PBMCs), collected at baseline. These TCRs come from a human donor with classical Hodgkin lymphoma. Each CDR3 is given with its conserved first and last residue. The order of the fields is J gene, V gene, clone size, D gene, CDR3 protein, CDR3 DNA. D genes are given only for firm matches. Rows may omit the clone size; those that give it use once, few, many or a size class.

TRBJ1-1 TRBV5-8 NA NA CASSFSSGAGAEAFF TGTGCCAGCAGCTTTAGTAGTGGGGCAGGCGCTGAAGCTTTCTTT
TRBJ1-1 TRBV30 NA NA CAWSAGGNTEAFF TGTGCCTGGAGTGCTGGGGGGAACACTGAAGCTTTCTTT
TRBJ1-5 TRBV30 NA NA CAWSARGQPQHF TGTGCCTGGAGTGCCAGGGGCCAGCCCCAGCATTTT
TRBJ1-1 TRBV6-1 NA NA CASRLGGGETEAFF TGTGCCAGCAGACTTGGTGGAGGGGAAACTGAAGCTTTCTTT
TRBJ1-1 TRBV29-1 NA NA CSVERDYTEAFF TGCAGCGTTGAACGGGATTACACTGAAGCTTTCTTT
TRBJ2-7 TRBV27 once NA CASSLEGGPSYEQYF TGTGCCAGCAGTTTGGAGGGGGGGCCGAGCTACGAGCAGTACTTC
TRBJ2-7 TRBV30 NA NA CAWSTGLQTYEQYF TGTGCCTGGAGTACGGGACTCCAAACCTACGAGCAGTACTTC
TRBJ2-1 TRBV27 once TRBD2 CASSLSAGGPQHEQFF TGTGCCAGCAGTTTATCAGCGGGGGGGCCTCAGCATGAGCAGTTCTTC
TRBJ2-3 TRBV5-6 NA NA CASSLLAGGTDTQYF TGTGCCAGCAGCTTGCTGGCAGGGGGCACAGATACGCAGTATTTT
TRBJ2-7 TRBV6-6 NA NA CASSAGLAYEQYF TGTGCCAGCAGTGCTGGACTTGCCTACGAGCAGTACTTC
TRBJ2-5 TRBV30 NA NA CAWSHRHGPQETQYF TGTGCCTGGAGCCACAGACACGGTCCTCAAGAGACCCAGTACTTC
TRBJ1-1 TRBV11-3 once NA CASSFLLRQSAEAFF TGTGCCAGCAGCTTCTTGCTACGACAGAGCGCTGAAGCTTTCTTT
TRBJ2-1 TRBV11-3 NA NA CASSLGLQGSYNEQFF TGTGCCAGCAGCCTAGGATTGCAGGGGTCCTACAATGAGCAGTTCTTC
TRBJ2-1 TRBV10-3 NA TRBD2 CAISERLAEEQFF TGTGCCATCAGTGAAAGACTAGCGGAAGAGCAGTTCTTC
TRBJ2-7 TRBV4-3 NA TRBD1 CASSQGDRAYEQYF TGCGCCAGCAGCCAGGGTGACAGGGCCTACGAGCAGTACTTC
TRBJ1-2 TRBV30 NA NA CAWSVGGSGGYTF TGTGCCTGGAGTGTAGGAGGGTCGGGGGGCTACACCTTC
TRBJ2-7 TRBV6-5 NA TRBD2 CASSYGTSGGSEQYF TGTGCCAGCAGTTACGGGACTAGCGGGGGATCCGAGCAGTACTTC
TRBJ1-5 TRBV13 NA NA CASSLGTINQPQHF TGTGCCAGCAGCTTAGGGACAATAAATCAGCCCCAGCATTTT
TRBJ2-1 TRBV7-9 once NA CASSSKRAAVSPGNEQFF TGTGCCAGCAGCTCAAAGCGTGCCGCCGTGAGCCCTGGCAATGAGCAGTTCTTC
TRBJ1-2 TRBV19 few NA CASRSRREGGYTF TGTGCCAGTCGGTCCCGGAGGGAAGGTGGCTACACCTTC
TRBJ2-2 TRBV6-5 NA TRBD2 CASSYPSGGLLGELFF TGTGCCAGCAGTTACCCTAGCGGGGGCCTTCTCGGGGAGCTGTTTTTT
TRBJ2-2 TRBV18 NA TRBD2 CASSPRLAGGFGTGELFF TGTGCCAGCTCACCGAGACTAGCGGGGGGCTTCGGCACCGGGGAGCTGTTTTTT
TRBJ2-1 TRBV6-1 NA TRBD2 CASSEWRTSSYNEQFF TGTGCCAGCAGTGAATGGAGGACTAGCTCCTACAATGAGCAGTTCTTC
TRBJ2-7 TRBV9 NA NA CASSPDGLSPYEQYF TGTGCCAGCAGCCCAGATGGACTTTCCCCCTACGAGCAGTACTTC
TRBJ2-7 TRBV6-5 NA TRBD2 CASSLVCGGPYEQYF TGTGCCAGCAGTTTAGTCTGCGGGGGGCCCTACGAGCAGTACTTC
TRBJ2-1 TRBV30 NA TRBD1 CAWDRGHNEQFF TGTGCCTGGGACAGGGGCCACAATGAGCAGTTCTTC
TRBJ1-3 TRBV5-1 once TRBD1 CASSLTGGAGGNTIYF TGCGCCAGCAGCTTAACAGGGGGCGCAGGGGGAAACACCATATATTTT
TRBJ2-6 TRBV7-9 NA NA CASSFGGHGANVLTF TGTGCCAGCAGCTTTGGGGGGCATGGGGCCAACGTCCTGACTTTC
TRBJ2-1 TRBV27 once NA CASSLSGGPWGEQFF TGTGCCAGCAGTTTATCGGGGGGACCCTGGGGAGAGCAGTTCTTC
TRBJ2-5 TRBV6-1 once TRBD1 CASSRTGGETQYF TGTGCCAGCAGTCGGACAGGGGGGGAGACCCAGTACTTC
TRBJ2-7 TRBV28 NA NA CAVVGSYEQYF TGTGCCGTCGTCGGTTCCTACGAGCAGTACTTC
TRBJ1-1 TRBV5-1 NA NA CASSFLGYTEAFF TGCGCCAGCAGCTTTCTGGGTTACACTGAAGCTTTCTTT
TRBJ1-1 TRBV30 few NA CAWSSGNTEAFF TGTGCCTGGAGTTCAGGGAACACTGAAGCTTTCTTT
TRBJ1-1 TRBV11-2 once TRBD1 CASSPDRGNTEAFF TGTGCCAGCAGCCCTGACAGGGGCAACACTGAAGCTTTCTTT
TRBJ2-7 TRBV25-1 NA NA CASSFQGSYEQYF TGTGCCAGCAGCTTTCAGGGCTCCTACGAGCAGTACTTC
TRBJ1-1 TRBV10-3 NA TRBD1 CAISESGQGGAFF TGTGCCATCAGTGAGTCGGGACAGGGTGGCGCTTTCTTT
TRBJ2-3 TRBV7-2 NA TRBD2 CASSLARRGAGTDTQYF TGTGCCAGCAGCTTAGCTCGGCGGGGGGCCGGCACAGATACGCAGTATTTT
TRBJ2-2 TRBV2 NA NA CAATRGGPNTGELFF TGTGCCGCCACGAGGGGGGGGCCTAACACCGGGGAGCTGTTTTTT
TRBJ2-5 TRBV6-5 NA NA CASSLSGLVQETQYF TGTGCCAGCAGCCTATCCGGACTTGTCCAAGAGACCCAGTACTTC
TRBJ1-2 TRBV27 few NA CASSLSWAAEGYTF TGTGCCAGCAGTTTATCTTGGGCGGCAGAGGGCTACACCTTC
TRBJ2-3 TRBV5-6 NA NA CASSLWGGRRDTQYF TGTGCCAGCAGCTTGTGGGGGGGCAGAAGAGATACGCAGTATTTT
TRBJ1-6 TRBV19 once NA CASSIESGQNSPLHF TGTGCCAGTAGTATAGAGTCAGGGCAGAATTCACCCCTCCACTTT
TRBJ2-7 TRBV27 once NA CASSSGRQNYEQYF TGTGCCAGCAGTTCGGGTAGGCAGAACTACGAGCAGTACTTC
TRBJ2-3 TRBV6-5 NA NA CASREQDTDTQYF TGTGCCAGCAGAGAACAGGACACAGATACGCAGTATTTT
TRBJ1-1 TRBV7-9 NA TRBD1 CASSSGGGYLNTEAFF TGTGCCAGCAGCTCAGGGGGCGGATACTTGAACACTGAAGCTTTCTTT
TRBJ2-7 TRBV28 NA NA CASSYGTQLYEQYF TGTGCCAGCAGTTACGGGACACAGCTGTACGAGCAGTACTTC
TRBJ1-4 TRBV27 NA NA CASSVDIGNEKLFF TGTGCCAGCAGTGTCGACATAGGTAATGAAAAACTGTTTTTT
TRBJ1-2 TRBV4-3 NA NA CASSQDPSPNYGYTF TGCGCCAGCAGCCAAGATCCCAGTCCTAACTATGGCTACACCTTC
TRBJ1-4 TRBV30 NA NA CACVAGVTSNEKLFF TGTGCCTGCGTGGCAGGGGTGACTTCTAATGAAAAACTGTTTTTT
TRBJ2-1 TRBV28 once TRBD2 CASSLDGGSSENEQFF TGTGCCAGCAGTTTAGACGGGGGGAGCTCTGAGAATGAGCAGTTCTTC
TRBJ2-2 TRBV14 NA TRBD2 CASSQDWAGGHTGELFF TGTGCCAGCAGCCAAGATTGGGCGGGGGGGCACACCGGGGAGCTGTTTTTT
TRBJ2-7 TRBV5-1 once NA CASSLNEQYF TGCGCCAGCAGCTTGAACGAGCAGTACTTC
TRBJ1-1 TRBV6-4 NA NA CASSDSDLGTEAFF TGTGCCAGCAGTGACTCGGATCTGGGCACTGAAGCTTTCTTT
TRBJ1-5 TRBV19 NA NA CASSIQVWQPQHF TGTGCCAGTAGTATCCAGGTCTGGCAGCCCCAGCATTTT
TRBJ2-1 TRBV19 few TRBD2 CASTSGLAGASYNEQFF TGTGCCAGTACCTCGGGACTAGCGGGGGCCTCCTACAATGAGCAGTTCTTC
TRBJ1-2 TRBV7-9 NA NA CASSTPRTTEDYGYTF TGTGCCAGCAGCACACCTCGAACGACAGAGGACTATGGCTACACCTTC
TRBJ2-6 TRBV2 NA NA CASSEDSVRSGANVLTF TGTGCCAGCAGTGAAGATTCGGTGCGCTCTGGGGCCAACGTCCTGACTTTC